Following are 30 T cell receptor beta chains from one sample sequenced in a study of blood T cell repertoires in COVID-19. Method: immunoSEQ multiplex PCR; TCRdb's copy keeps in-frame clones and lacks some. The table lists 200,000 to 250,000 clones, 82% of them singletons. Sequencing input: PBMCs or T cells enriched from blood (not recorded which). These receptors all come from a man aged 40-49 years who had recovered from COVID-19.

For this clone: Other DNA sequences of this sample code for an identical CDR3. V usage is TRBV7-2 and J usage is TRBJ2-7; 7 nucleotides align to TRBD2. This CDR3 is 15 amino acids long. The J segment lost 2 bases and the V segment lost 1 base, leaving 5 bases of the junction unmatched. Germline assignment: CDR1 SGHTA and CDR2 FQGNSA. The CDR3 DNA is TGTGCCAGCAGCTTAGGGGCTAGCGGAACCTACGAGCAGTACTTC. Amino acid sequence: CASSLGASGTYEQYF.

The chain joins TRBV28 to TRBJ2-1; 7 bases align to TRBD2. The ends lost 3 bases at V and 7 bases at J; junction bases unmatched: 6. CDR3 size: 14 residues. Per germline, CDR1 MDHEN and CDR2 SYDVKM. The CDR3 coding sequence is TGTGCCAGCAGTTTTGGGCGGGAGCGTAATGAGCAGTTCTTC. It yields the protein CASSFGRERNEQFF.

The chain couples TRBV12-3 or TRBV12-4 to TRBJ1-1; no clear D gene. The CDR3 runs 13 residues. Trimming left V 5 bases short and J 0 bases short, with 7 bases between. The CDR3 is CASSDGMNTEAFF. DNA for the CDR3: TGTGCCAGCAGTGACGGGATGAACACTGAAGCTTTCTTT.

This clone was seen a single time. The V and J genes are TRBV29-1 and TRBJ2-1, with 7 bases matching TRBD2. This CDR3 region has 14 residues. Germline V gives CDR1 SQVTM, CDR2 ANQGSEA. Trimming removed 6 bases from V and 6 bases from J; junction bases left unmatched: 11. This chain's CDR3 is CSVKLANGINEQFF. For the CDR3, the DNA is TGCAGCGTCAAACTAGCGAACGGTATCAATGAGCAGTTCTTC.

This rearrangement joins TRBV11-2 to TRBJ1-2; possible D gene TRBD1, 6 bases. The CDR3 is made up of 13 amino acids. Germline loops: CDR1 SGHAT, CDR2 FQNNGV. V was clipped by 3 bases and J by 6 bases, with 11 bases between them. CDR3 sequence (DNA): TGTGCCAGCAGCTTGTCAGGGGTACATGGCTACACCTTC. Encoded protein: CASSLSGVHGYTF.

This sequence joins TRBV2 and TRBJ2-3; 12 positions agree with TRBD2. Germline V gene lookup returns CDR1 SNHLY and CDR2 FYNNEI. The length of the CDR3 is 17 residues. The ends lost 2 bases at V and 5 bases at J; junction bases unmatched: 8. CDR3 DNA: TGTGCCAGCAGTGAAAGTTCTAGCGGGAGGGCGGGAGATACGCAGTATTTT. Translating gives CASSESSSGRAGDTQYF.

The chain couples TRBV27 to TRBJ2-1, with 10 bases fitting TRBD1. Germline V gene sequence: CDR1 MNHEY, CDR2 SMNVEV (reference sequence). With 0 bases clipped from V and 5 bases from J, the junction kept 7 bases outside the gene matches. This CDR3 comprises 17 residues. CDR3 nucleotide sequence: TGTGCCAGCAGTTTATCGGCGGGGACAGGGGTCAACAATGAGCAGTTCTTC. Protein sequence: CASSLSAGTGVNNEQFF.

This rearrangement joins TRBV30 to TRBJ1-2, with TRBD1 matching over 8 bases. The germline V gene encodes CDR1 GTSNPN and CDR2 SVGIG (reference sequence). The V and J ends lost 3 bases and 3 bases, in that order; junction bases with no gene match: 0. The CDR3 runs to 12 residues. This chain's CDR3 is CAWSRGHYGYTF. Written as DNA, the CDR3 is TGTGCCTGGAGCAGGGGGCACTATGGCTACACCTTC.

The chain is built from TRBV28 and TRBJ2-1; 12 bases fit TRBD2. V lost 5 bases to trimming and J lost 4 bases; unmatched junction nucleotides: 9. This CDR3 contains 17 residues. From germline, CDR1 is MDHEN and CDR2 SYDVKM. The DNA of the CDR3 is TGTGCCAGCAGTACTAGCGGGGGGCCACGTTATTACAATGAGCAGTTCTTC. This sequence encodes CASSTSGGPRYYNEQFF.

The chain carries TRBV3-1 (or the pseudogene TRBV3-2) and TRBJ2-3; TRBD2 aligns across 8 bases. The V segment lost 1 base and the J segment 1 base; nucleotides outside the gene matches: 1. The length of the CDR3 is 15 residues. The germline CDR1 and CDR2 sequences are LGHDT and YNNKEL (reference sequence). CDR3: CASSQAAGGTDTQYF. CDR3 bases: TGTGCCAGCAGCCAAGCAGCGGGGGGCACAGATACGCAGTATTTT.

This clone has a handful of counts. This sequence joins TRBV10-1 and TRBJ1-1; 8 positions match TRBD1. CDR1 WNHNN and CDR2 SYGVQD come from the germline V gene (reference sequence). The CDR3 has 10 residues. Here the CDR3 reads CTGGDTEAFF. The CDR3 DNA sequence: TGCACAGGGGGGGACACTGAAGCTTTCTTT.

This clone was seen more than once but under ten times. CDR3 amino acids: CASREQGVFNQPQHF. The CDR3 DNA follows: TGTGCCAGCAGGGAACAGGGTGTTTTCAATCAGCCCCAGCATTTT. The V and J genes are TRBV6-4 and TRBJ1-5; tentative D call: TRBD1 (6 bases). The germline gives CDR1 MRHNA, CDR2 SNTAGT. Trimming stripped 6 bases from V and 3 bases from J, with 15 bases between. The CDR3 is 15 residues long.

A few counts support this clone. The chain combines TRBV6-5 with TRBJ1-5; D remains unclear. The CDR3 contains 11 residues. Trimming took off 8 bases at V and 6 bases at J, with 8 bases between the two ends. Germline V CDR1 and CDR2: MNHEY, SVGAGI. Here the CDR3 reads CASLGSQPQHF. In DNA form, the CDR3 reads TGTGCCAGCTTGGGGAGTCAGCCCCAGCATTTT.

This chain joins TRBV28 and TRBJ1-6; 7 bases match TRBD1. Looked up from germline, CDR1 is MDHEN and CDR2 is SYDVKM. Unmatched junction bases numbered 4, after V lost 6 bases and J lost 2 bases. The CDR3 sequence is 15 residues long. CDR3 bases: TGTGCCAGCAGCGACAGGGCCCCCTATAATTCACCCCTCCACTTT. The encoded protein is CASSDRAPYNSPLHF.

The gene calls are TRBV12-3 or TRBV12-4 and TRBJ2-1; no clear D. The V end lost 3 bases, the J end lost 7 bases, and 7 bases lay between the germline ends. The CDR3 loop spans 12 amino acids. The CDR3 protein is CASSFPRNEQFF. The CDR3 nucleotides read TGTGCCAGCAGTTTCCCCAGGAATGAGCAGTTCTTC.

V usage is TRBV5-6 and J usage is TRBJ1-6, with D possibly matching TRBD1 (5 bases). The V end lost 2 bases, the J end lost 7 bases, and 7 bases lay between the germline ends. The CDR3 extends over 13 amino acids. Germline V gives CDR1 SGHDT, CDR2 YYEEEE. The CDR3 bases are TGTGCCAGCAGCTTAGGGGCCAATTCACCCCTCCACTTT. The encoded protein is CASSLGANSPLHF.

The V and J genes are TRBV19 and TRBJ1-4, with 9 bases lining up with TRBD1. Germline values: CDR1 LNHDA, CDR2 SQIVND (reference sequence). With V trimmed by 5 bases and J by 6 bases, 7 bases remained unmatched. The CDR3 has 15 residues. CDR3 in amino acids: CASSAFRDRDEKLFF. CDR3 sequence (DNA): TGTGCCAGTAGTGCATTCCGGGACAGGGATGAAAAACTGTTTTTT.

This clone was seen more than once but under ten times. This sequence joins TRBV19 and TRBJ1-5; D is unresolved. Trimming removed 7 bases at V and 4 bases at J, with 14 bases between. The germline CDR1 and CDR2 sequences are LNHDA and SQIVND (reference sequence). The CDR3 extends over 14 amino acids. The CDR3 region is CASMPWRANQPQHF. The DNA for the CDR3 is TGTGCCAGTATGCCCTGGCGGGCGAATCAGCCCCAGCATTTT.

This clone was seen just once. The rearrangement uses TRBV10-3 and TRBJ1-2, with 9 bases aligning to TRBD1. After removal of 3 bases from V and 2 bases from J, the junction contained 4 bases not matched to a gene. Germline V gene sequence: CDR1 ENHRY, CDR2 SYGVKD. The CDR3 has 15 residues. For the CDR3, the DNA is TGTGCCATCAGTGAACAGGGGGCGCGAAACTATGGCTACACCTTC. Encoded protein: CAISEQGARNYGYTF.

CDR3 residues: CASSSRGVGNEQFF. Written as DNA, the CDR3 is TGTGCCAGCAGCTCCCGGGGGGTTGGGAATGAGCAGTTCTTC. The chain has TRBV5-4 and TRBJ2-1, with 7 bases lining up with TRBD2. J gave up 7 bases and V 3 bases, and 7 bases lay outside the gene matches. The germline V gene encodes CDR1 SGHNT and CDR2 YYREEE (reference sequence). The CDR3 spans 14 residues.

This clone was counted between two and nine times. The CDR3: CASSSRTAEANEQFF. For the CDR3, the DNA is TGTGCCAGCAGCTCTCGGACTGCCGAGGCAAATGAGCAGTTCTTC. The rearrangement links TRBV7-2 to TRBJ2-1, with D possibly being TRBD2 (5 bases). The CDR3 length is 15 residues. The V gene's germline CDR1 is SGHTA and CDR2 FQGNSA. The V end was cut by 4 bases, the J end by 7 bases, with 17 bases between.

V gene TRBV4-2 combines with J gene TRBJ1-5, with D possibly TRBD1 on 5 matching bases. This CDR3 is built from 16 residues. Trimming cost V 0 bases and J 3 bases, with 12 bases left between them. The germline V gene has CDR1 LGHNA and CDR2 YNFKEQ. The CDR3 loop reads CASSQDRVGANQPQHF. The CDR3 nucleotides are TGTGCCAGCAGCCAAGATAGGGTAGGGGCCAATCAGCCCCAGCATTTT.

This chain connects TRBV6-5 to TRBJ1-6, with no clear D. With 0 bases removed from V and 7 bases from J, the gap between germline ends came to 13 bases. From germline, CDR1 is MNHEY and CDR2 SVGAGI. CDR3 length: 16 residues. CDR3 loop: CASSYSGRRWNSPLHF. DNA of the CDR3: TGTGCCAGCAGTTACTCTGGCAGGCGTTGGAATTCACCCCTCCACTTT.

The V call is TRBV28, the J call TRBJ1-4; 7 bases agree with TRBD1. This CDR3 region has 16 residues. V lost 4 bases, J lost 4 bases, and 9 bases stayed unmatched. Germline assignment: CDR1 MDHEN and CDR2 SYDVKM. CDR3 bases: TGTGCCAGCAGTTCCGGAGGGACAGCCATTAATGAAAAACTGTTTTTT. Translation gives CASSSGGTAINEKLFF.

Here the CDR3 DNA reads TGTGCCAGCAGCCCCCGGACAGGAGTCTCAGATACGCAGTATTTT. This gives the protein CASSPRTGVSDTQYF. The chain combines TRBV5-4 with TRBJ2-3; 7 bases align to TRBD1. The CDR3 runs to 15 residues. V lost 4 bases and J lost 4; bases outside the gene matches: 9. Germline V gene sequence: CDR1 SGHNT, CDR2 YYREEE (reference sequence).

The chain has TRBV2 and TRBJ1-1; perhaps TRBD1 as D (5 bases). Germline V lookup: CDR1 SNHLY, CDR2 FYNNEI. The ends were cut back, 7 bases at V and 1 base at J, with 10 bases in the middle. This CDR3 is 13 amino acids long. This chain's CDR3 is CASISQANTEAFF. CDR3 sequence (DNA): TGTGCCAGCATCTCACAGGCGAACACTGAAGCTTTCTTT.

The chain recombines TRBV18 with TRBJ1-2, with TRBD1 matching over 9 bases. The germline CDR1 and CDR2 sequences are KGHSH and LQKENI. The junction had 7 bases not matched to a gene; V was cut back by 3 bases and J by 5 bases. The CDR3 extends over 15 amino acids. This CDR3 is CASSPGDRAVYGYTF. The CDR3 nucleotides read TGTGCCAGCTCACCGGGGGACAGGGCAGTATATGGCTACACCTTC.

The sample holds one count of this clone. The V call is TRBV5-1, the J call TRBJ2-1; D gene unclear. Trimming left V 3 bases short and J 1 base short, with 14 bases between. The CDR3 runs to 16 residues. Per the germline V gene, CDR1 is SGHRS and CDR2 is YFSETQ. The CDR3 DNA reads TGCGCCAGCAGCTCCCAACCCCTAGTTTCCTACAATGAGCAGTTCTTC. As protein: CASSSQPLVSYNEQFF.

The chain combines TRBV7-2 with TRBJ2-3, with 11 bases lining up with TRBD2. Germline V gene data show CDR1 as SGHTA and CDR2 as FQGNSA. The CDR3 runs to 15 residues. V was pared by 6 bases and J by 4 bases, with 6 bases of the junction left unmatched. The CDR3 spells CASRATSGGSDTQYF. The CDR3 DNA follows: TGTGCCAGCAGGGCCACTAGCGGGGGTTCAGATACGCAGTATTTT.

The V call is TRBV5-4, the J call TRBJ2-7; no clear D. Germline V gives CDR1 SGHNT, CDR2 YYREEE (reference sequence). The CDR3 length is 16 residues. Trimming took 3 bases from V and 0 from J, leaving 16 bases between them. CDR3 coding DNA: TGTGCCAGCAGCTATGGTGCCCCTCGGAGCTCCTACGAGCAGTACTTC. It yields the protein CASSYGAPRSSYEQYF.